This TCR beta chain derives from a study of blood T cells in healthy people across ages. Looked up from germline, CDR1 is SGHTA and CDR2 is FQGTGA. V lost 0 bases to trimming and J lost 2 bases, with 8 bases between them. The CDR3 totals 15 residues. With each sample, at least 5 micrograms of total RNA were extracted. Using a J-beta primer mix together with a sample-barcoded 5' primer, a second PCR was run for roughly 7 to 12 cycles. Each of the samples gave a minimum of 2.5 million paired-end reads that contained CDR3. MiXCR, run by TCRdb on the 5' RACE reads, gives a single entry per CDR3 protein. The sample has 650,000 to 800,000 distinct CDR3 sequences, around 42% seen once. The table lists this clonotype with a few counts. The antigen is unknown. Study conclusions and caveats: Greater diversity and more naive CD4+ cells were seen in long-lived donors than in aged donors.

This receptor was taken from a man in his 60s in good health. The genes are TRBV7-3 and TRBJ2-4; a possible D gene is TRBD2 (5 bases). The sample was blood. CDR3 in DNA: TGTGCCAGCAGCTTAACCGGGAATACCAAAAACATTCAGTACTTC. Translation gives CASSLTGNTKNIQYF.